This TCR beta chain was captured by sequencing in a study of T cells after yellow fever vaccination. Overall study findings and caveats: Most primary-vaccination clones recurred post-booster (around 95% CD4, over 70% CD8). On re-exposure, the response was weaker but peaked faster, at day 5 versus 15. The CD4 compartment and the CD8 compartment contained a small share of clonotypes in common.

Researchers made TCR cDNA using 5'RACE template switching, and this step added a universal primer site and UMIs. TCRdb called the 5' RACE reads again in MiXCR, with one record for every CDR3 protein. The data hold under 400,000 distinct CDR3 sequences, with about an eighth observed a single time. The germline V gene encodes CDR1 LGHNA and CDR2 YSLEER. The CDR3 sequence is 16 residues long. With 3 bases removed from V and 6 bases from J, the gap between germline ends came to 15 bases. This clonotype was seen only a few times. The antigen remains unidentified. The chain joins TRBV4-3 to TRBJ1-6, with D possibly TRBD1 on 6 matching bases. The clonotype comes from a man younger than 35 who received the YFV17D yellow fever vaccine. Source: CD4+ T cells sorted from PBMCs, taken 15 days after the yellow fever booster vaccination. The CDR3 DNA sequence: TGCGCCAGCAGCCAGCTAACAGGGAGGGGTAATTCACCCCTCCACTTT. This gives the protein CASSQLTGRGNSPLHF.